This is a list of T cell receptor beta chains from one sample in a study of cytomegalovirus exposure and HLA in healthy donors. Produced via immunoSEQ multiplex PCR; TCRdb's table is partial and in-frame only. The repertoire has approximately 190,000 clones, roughly 90% of them found once; the top ten carry under 1.2%. The source material was PBMCs. These receptors were taken from a boy aged 2 to 10 in good health and CMV-seronegative. Each CDR3 is given with its conserved first and last residue. A D gene is named only where the DNA matches it firmly. Size is omitted from some rows. Given values are once, few, many or a class for expanded clones.

clone_size	v_call	j_call	d_call	cdr3_aa	cdr3_nt
NA	TRBV5-1	TRBJ1-5	NA	CASSEGLAGNQPQHF	TGCGCCAGCAGCGAGGGCTTGGCGGGCAATCAGCCCCAGCATTTT
NA	TRBV2	TRBJ2-7	NA	CASSEAPSGEQYF	TGTGCCAGCAGTGAAGCGCCTTCGGGGGAGCAGTACTTC
NA	TRBV20-1	TRBJ2-5	NA	CSASGRETQYF	TGCAGTGCTAGCGGGAGAGAGACCCAGTACTTC
once	TRBV27	TRBJ2-7	TRBD2	CASSSGLAGDTYEQYF	TGTGCCAGCAGTTCCGGACTAGCGGGGGACACATACGAGCAGTACTTC
NA	TRBV28	TRBJ2-3	TRBD2	CASSFERGDEDTQYF	TGTGCCAGCAGTTTTGAGCGGGGGGATGAAGATACGCAGTATTTT
few	TRBV6-1	TRBJ2-1	TRBD1	CASKPDRGPNNEQFF	TGTGCCAGCAAACCGGACAGGGGGCCCAACAATGAGCAGTTCTTC
NA	TRBV11-1	TRBJ2-3	TRBD2	CASSLVAGFTDTQYF	TGTGCCAGCAGCTTAGTAGCGGGGTTCACAGATACGCAGTATTTT
NA	TRBV5-1	TRBJ1-1	NA	CASSQQGNTEAFF	TGCGCCAGCAGCCAACAGGGGAACACTGAAGCTTTCTTT
NA	TRBV5-1	TRBJ2-3	NA	CASSLAPGADTQYF	TGCGCCAGCAGCTTGGCGCCAGGGGCAGATACGCAGTATTTT
NA	TRBV9	TRBJ1-1	NA	CASSVGQGNTEAFF	TGTGCCAGCAGCGTAGGGCAGGGGAACACTGAAGCTTTCTTT
NA	TRBV4-2	TRBJ2-2	TRBD2	CASSQDASGGSNTGELFF	TGTGCCAGCAGCCAAGATGCTAGCGGGGGCTCGAACACCGGGGAGCTGTTTTTT
NA	TRBV29-1	TRBJ2-5	TRBD1	CSVETGGETQYF	TGCAGCGTTGAGACAGGGGGTGAGACCCAGTACTTC
NA	TRBV7-9	TRBJ1-1	NA	CSSSLAGKEAFF	TGTTCCAGCAGCTTAGCCGGGAAAGAAGCTTTCTTT
NA	TRBV7-6	TRBJ2-7	NA	CASSGATGPYEQYF	TGTGCCAGCAGCGGGGCTACTGGGCCCTACGAGCAGTACTTC
NA	TRBV19	TRBJ2-5	NA	CASSISGQETQYF	TGTGCCAGTAGTATTTCGGGCCAAGAGACCCAGTACTTC
many	TRBV7-2	TRBJ1-3	NA	CASSPRVSSGNTIYF	TGTGCCAGCAGCCCCCGAGTTTCCTCTGGAAACACCATATATTTT
NA	TRBV27	TRBJ2-5	TRBD2	CASSPQGGLAGGSPQETQYF	TGTGCCAGCAGTCCCCAGGGCGGGCTAGCGGGGGGGTCACCCCAAGAGACCCAGTACTTC
NA	TRBV11-1	TRBJ2-7	NA	CASSLSVSGIREQYF	TGTGCCAGCAGCTTAAGTGTGTCAGGGATACGCGAGCAGTACTTC
NA	TRBV27	TRBJ2-2	NA	CASSLPLGRGNPGELFF	TGTGCCAGCAGTTTACCCCTTGGAAGAGGAAACCCCGGGGAGCTGTTTTTT
NA	TRBV27	TRBJ1-1	NA	CASSLTGVTEAFF	TGTGCCAGCAGTTTAACGGGGGTCACTGAAGCTTTCTTT
NA	TRBV5-1	TRBJ1-2	NA	CASSSTGYYYGYTF	TGCGCCAGCAGCTCTACAGGGTACTACTATGGCTACACCTTC
NA	TRBV18	TRBJ1-4	NA	CASSMLGATNEKLFF	TGTGCCAGCTCAATGTTAGGGGCAACTAATGAAAAACTGTTTTTT
NA	TRBV9	TRBJ2-7	NA	CASSAPGREGEQYF	TGTGCCAGCAGCGCCCCCGGGAGAGAGGGCGAGCAGTACTTC
NA	TRBV5-4	TRBJ1-6	TRBD1	CASSLAGTGKNSPLHF	TGTGCCAGCAGCTTGGCAGGGACAGGGAAAAATTCACCCCTCCACTTT
NA	TRBV27	TRBJ2-1	TRBD2	CASSRDNRDYSYNEQFF	TGTGCCAGCAGCCGCGATAACCGGGACTATTCCTACAATGAGCAGTTCTTC
NA	TRBV7-9	TRBJ2-7	NA	CASNPAGASYEQYF	TGTGCCAGCAACCCCGCGGGGGCTTCCTACGAGCAGTACTTC
NA	TRBV28	TRBJ2-7	TRBD1	CASSTYKGQIGRYEQYF	TGTGCCAGCAGCACCTATAAGGGACAGATCGGCCGCTACGAGCAGTACTTC
NA	TRBV15	TRBJ1-2	TRBD1	CATRTGGDKLWGYTF	TGTGCCACTCGGACAGGGGGGGATAAACTCTGGGGCTACACCTTC